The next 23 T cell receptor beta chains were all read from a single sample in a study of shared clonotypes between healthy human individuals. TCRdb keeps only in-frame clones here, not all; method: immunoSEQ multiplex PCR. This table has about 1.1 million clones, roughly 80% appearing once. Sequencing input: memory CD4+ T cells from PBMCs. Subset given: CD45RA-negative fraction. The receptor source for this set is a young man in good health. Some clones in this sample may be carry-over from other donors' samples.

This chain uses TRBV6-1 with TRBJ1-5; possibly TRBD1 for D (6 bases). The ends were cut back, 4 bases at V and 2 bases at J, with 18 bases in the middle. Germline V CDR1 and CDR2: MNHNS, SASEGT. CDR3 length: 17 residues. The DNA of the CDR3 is TGTGCCAGCAGTGGATCCGGGACAAGCTCTGGCAATCAGCCCCAGCATTTT. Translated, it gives CASSGSGTSSGNQPQHF.

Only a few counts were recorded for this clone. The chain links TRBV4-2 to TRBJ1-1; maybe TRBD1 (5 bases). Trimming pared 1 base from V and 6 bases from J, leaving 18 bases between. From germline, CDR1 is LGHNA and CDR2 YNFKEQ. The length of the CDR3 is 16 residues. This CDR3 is CASSQAMLIGGPEAFF. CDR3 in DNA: TGTGCCAGCAGCCAAGCTATGTTAATCGGGGGTCCTGAAGCTTTCTTT.

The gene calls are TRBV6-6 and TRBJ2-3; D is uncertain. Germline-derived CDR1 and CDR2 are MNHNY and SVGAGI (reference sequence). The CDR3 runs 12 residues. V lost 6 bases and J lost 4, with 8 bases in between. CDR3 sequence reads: CASSHPPDTQYF. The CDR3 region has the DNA TGTGCCAGCAGCCACCCTCCAGATACGCAGTATTTT.

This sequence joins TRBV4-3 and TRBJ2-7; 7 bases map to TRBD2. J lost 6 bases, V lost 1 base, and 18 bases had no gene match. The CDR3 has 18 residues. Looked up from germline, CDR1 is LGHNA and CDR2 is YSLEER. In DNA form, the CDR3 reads TGCGCCAGCAGCCAAGGGTCCCTGGTAGGCGGGAGCCGCGGCGAGCAGTACTTC. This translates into CASSQGSLVGGSRGEQYF.

CDR3 amino acids: CASSQWDRGLGGYTF. CDR3 in DNA: TGCGCCAGCAGCCAATGGGACAGGGGGCTAGGTGGCTACACCTTC. This chain connects TRBV4-1 to TRBJ1-2; TRBD1 aligns across 12 bases. From germline, CDR1 is MGHRA and CDR2 YSYEKL. This CDR3 region has 15 residues. V was clipped by 2 bases and J by 7 bases; unmatched bases: 5.

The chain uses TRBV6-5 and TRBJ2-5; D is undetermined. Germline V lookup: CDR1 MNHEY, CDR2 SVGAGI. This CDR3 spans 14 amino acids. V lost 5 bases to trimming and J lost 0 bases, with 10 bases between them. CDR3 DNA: TGTGCCAGCAGTCCCCGTGGGGACCAAGAGACCCAGTACTTC. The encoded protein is CASSPRGDQETQYF.

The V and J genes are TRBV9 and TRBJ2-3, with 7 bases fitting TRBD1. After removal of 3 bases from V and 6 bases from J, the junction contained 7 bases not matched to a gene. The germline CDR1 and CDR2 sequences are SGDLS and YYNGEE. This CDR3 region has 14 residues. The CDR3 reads CASSGNTRGDTQYF. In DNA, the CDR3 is TGTGCCAGCAGCGGTAATACCAGGGGGGATACGCAGTATTTT.

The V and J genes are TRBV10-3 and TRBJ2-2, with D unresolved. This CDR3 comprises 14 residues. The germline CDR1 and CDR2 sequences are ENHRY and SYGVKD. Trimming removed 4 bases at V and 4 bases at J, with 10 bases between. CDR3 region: CAISGPRSTGELFF. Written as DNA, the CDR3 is TGTGCCATCAGTGGACCCCGCAGCACCGGGGAGCTGTTTTTT.

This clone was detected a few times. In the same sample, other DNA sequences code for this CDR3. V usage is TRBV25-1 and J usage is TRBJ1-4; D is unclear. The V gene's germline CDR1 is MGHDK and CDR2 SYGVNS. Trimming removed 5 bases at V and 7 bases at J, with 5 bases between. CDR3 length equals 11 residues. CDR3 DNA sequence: TGTGCCAGCAGTCGGATTGAAAAACTGTTTTTT. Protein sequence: CASSRIEKLFF.

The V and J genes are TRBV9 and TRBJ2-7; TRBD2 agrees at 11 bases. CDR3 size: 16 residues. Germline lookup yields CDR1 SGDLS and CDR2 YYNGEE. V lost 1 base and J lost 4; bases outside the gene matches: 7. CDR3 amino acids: CASSVLAGGPGYEQYF. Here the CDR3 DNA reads TGTGCCAGCAGCGTATTAGCGGGAGGGCCCGGGTACGAGCAGTACTTC.

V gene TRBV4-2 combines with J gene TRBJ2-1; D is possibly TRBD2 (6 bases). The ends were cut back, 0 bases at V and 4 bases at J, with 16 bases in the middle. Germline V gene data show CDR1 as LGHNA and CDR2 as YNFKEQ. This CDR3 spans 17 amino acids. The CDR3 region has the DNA TGTGCCAGCAGCCAAGATCGGGCGAGCGGGCCTTACAATGAGCAGTTCTTC. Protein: CASSQDRASGPYNEQFF.

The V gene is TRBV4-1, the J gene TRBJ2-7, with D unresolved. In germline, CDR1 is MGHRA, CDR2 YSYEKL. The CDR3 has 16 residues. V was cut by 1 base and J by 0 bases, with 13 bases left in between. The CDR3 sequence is CASSQVLAATSYEQYF. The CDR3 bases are TGCGCCAGCAGCCAAGTACTCGCTGCAACCTCCTACGAGCAGTACTTC.

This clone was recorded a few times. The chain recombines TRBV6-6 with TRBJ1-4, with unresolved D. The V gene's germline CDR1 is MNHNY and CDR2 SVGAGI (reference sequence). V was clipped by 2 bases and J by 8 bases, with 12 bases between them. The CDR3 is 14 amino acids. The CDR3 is CASSYAQEREKLFF. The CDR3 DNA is TGTGCCAGCAGTTACGCCCAGGAGCGAGAAAAACTGTTTTTT.

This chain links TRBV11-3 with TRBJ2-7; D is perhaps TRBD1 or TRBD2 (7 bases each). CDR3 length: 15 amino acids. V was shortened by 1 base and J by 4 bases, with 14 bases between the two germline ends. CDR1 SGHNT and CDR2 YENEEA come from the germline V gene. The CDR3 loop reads CASSLGAGGGYEQYF. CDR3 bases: TGTGCCAGCAGCTTAGGGGCAGGGGGAGGGTACGAGCAGTACTTC. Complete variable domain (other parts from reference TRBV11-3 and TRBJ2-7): EAGVVQSPRYKIIEKKQPVAFWCNPISGHNTLYWYLQNLGQGPELLIRYENEEAVDDSQLPKDRFSAERLKGVDSTLKIQPAELGDSAVYLCASSLGAGGGYEQYFGPGTRLTVT.

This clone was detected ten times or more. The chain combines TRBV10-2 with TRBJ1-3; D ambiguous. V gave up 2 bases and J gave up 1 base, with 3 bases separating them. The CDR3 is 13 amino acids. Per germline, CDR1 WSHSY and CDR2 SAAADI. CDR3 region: CASSEVSGNTIYF. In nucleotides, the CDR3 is TGCGCCAGCAGTGAGGTTTCTGGAAACACCATATATTTT.

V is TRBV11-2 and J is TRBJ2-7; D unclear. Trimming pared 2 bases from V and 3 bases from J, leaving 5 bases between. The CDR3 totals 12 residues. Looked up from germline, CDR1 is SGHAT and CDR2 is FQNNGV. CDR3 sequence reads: CASSLRGYEQYF. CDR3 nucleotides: TGTGCCAGCAGCTTACGAGGCTACGAGCAGTACTTC.

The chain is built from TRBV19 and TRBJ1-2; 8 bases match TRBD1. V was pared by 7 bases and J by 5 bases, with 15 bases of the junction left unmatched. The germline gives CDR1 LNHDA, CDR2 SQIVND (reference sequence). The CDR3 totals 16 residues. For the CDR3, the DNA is TGTGCCAGTATCCCCGGACGTGGACAGGGAGCTTATGGCTACACCTTC. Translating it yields CASIPGRGQGAYGYTF.

The CDR3 nucleotides read TGTGCCAGCAGCTTAGTGCAGTATTGCGGGGAGCTGTTTTTT. Protein: CASSLVQYCGELFF. The chain couples TRBV7-4 to TRBJ2-2; D gene ambiguous. The CDR3 consists of 14 residues. From germline, CDR1 is SGHVT and CDR2 SQSDAQ. Trimming cost V 1 base and J 7 bases, with 10 bases left between them.

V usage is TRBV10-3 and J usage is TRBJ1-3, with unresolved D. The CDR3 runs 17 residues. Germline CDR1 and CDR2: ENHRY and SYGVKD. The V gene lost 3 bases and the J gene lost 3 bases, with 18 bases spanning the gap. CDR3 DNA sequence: TGTGCCATCAGTGATCGGGCAGGAATACGAATTGGAAACACCATATATTTT. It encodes CAISDRAGIRIGNTIYF.

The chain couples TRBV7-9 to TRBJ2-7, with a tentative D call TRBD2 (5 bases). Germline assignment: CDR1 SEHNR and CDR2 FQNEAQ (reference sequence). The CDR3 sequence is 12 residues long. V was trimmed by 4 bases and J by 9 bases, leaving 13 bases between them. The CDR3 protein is CASSSPVGGQYF. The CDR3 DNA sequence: TGTGCCAGCAGCTCCCCGGTAGGAGGGCAGTACTTC.

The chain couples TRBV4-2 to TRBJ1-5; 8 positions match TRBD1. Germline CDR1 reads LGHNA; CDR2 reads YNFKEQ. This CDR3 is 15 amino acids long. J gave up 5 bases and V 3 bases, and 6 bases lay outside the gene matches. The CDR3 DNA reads TGTGCCAGCAGCCAGGACCCAGGGGGCTATCAGCCCCAGCATTTT. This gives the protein CASSQDPGGYQPQHF.

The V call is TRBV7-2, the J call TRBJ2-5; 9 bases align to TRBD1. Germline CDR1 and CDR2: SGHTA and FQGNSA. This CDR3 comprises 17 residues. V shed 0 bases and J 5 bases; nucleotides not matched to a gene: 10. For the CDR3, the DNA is TGTGCCAGCAGCTTAGCTGCTACAGGGGGCGCTTGGGAGACCCAGTACTTC. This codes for CASSLAATGGAWETQYF.

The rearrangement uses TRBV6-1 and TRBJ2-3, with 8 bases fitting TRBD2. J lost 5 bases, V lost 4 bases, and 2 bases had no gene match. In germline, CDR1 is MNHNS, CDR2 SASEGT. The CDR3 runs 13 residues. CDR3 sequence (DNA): TGTGCCAGCAGTGCGGGAGGGCAAGATACGCAGTATTTT. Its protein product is CASSAGGQDTQYF.